The 29 T cell receptor beta chains listed next were all sequenced from one sample in a study of blood T cell repertoires in COVID-19. The table came from immunoSEQ multiplex PCR; TCRdb's copy has only in-frame clones and leaves some out. The repertoire holds approximately 220,000 clones, with about 80% as singletons. Sequencing was done on a sample of PBMCs or T cells enriched from blood (not recorded which). All receptors derive from a woman in her thirties or forties who had been exposed to COVID-19.

V usage is TRBV27 and J usage is TRBJ2-1; 8 nucleotides line up with TRBD2. V was clipped by 3 bases and J by 3 bases; unmatched bases: 1. The CDR3 covers 14 residues. The germline gives CDR1 MNHEY, CDR2 SMNVEV (reference sequence). The CDR3 reads CASSLRGDYNEQFF. For the CDR3, the DNA is TGTGCCAGCAGTTTGCGGGGGGACTACAATGAGCAGTTCTTC.

The chain's CDR3 is CASSLQGNEQYF. The CDR3 DNA sequence: TGTGCCAGCAGCTTACAGGGGAACGAGCAGTACTTC. This chain uses TRBV13 with TRBJ2-7; TRBD1 might be the D (6 bases). V was pared by 2 bases and J by 5 bases, with 7 bases between. CDR1 is PRHDT and CDR2 is FYEKMQ in the germline V gene (reference sequence). The CDR3 is made up of 12 amino acids.

The chain has TRBV6-6 and TRBJ2-3; TRBD2 matches at 7 bases. The CDR3 has 14 amino acids. The V gene end was trimmed by 7 bases and the J gene end by 2 bases; junction bases not matched to a gene: 6. Germline CDR1 is MNHNY and CDR2 is SVGAGI (reference sequence). The CDR3 DNA follows: TGTGCCAGCACCCTAGCGGACTACACAGATACGCAGTATTTT. Amino acids: CASTLADYTDTQYF.

The V call is TRBV6-5, the J call TRBJ1-1; TRBD1 matches 7 bases. Trimming at V came to 7 bases and at J to 6 bases, leaving 2 bases not matched to a gene. The CDR3 has 11 residues. The germline V gene encodes CDR1 MNHEY and CDR2 SVGAGI. Here the CDR3 reads CASTGGPEAFF. The CDR3 DNA reads as TGTGCCAGCACAGGGGGGCCTGAAGCTTTCTTT.

The chain joins TRBV29-1 to TRBJ2-7; TRBD2 is a possible D gene (6 bases). This CDR3 spans 14 amino acids. Trimming cost V 7 bases and J 0 bases, with 16 bases left between them. The germline CDR1 and CDR2 sequences are SQVTM and ANQGSEA. In DNA, the CDR3 is TGCAGCGCGATGCGGGGCCTGAGCTCCTACGAGCAGTACTTC. Translating it yields CSAMRGLSSYEQYF.

V usage is TRBV21-1 and J usage is TRBJ2-7; the D call TRBD2 from the table was never checked on the DNA. TRBV21-1 has pseudogene status. This CDR3 region has 16 residues. The DNA for the CDR3 is TGTGCCAGCAGCGCCTTCCAGGTGGGGAGCGCCTACGAGCAGTACTTC. This sequence encodes CASSAFQVGSAYEQYF.

The chain carries TRBV5-1 and TRBJ2-5; TRBD1 agrees at 9 bases. V dropped 4 bases and J dropped 2; count of bases not matched to a gene: 3. The germline V gene encodes CDR1 SGHRS and CDR2 YFSETQ. This CDR3 contains 14 residues. CDR3 sequence: CASSGGTGQETQYF. Written as DNA, the CDR3 is TGCGCCAGCAGCGGAGGGACAGGGCAAGAGACCCAGTACTTC.

The chain has TRBV9 and TRBJ2-3; D unresolved. Germline-derived CDR1 and CDR2 are SGDLS and YYNGEE. Trimming removed 0 bases at V and 2 bases at J, with 10 bases between. CDR3 length equals 15 residues. The CDR3: CASSVANRFTDTQYF. The CDR3 DNA follows: TGTGCCAGCAGCGTAGCTAACAGATTCACAGATACGCAGTATTTT.

V is TRBV10-2 and J is TRBJ2-7; 11 bases fit TRBD1. This CDR3 is built from 16 residues. The V segment lost 2 bases and the J segment 1 base; nucleotides outside the gene matches: 4. Per the germline V gene, CDR1 is WSHSY and CDR2 is SAAADI. CDR3 protein: CASSEGTGGISYEQYF. CDR3 DNA sequence: TGCGCCAGCAGTGAGGGGACAGGGGGTATTTCCTACGAGCAGTACTTC.

This chain joins TRBV28 and TRBJ1-2; perhaps TRBD1 as D (6 bases). Germline values: CDR1 MDHEN, CDR2 SYDVKM. Trimming removed 6 bases from V and 4 bases from J, with 18 bases in between. The CDR3 has 15 residues. The CDR3 region is CASSPGGGRGYGYTF. CDR3 sequence (DNA): TGTGCCAGCAGCCCCGGGGGGGGGCGCGGCTATGGCTACACCTTC.

The chain carries TRBV6-5 and TRBJ2-7; D possibly corresponds to TRBD2 (6 bases). The germline V gene encodes CDR1 MNHEY and CDR2 SVGAGI. The V gene lost 5 bases and the J gene lost 1 base, with 15 bases spanning the gap. CDR3 size: 15 residues. CDR3 amino acids: CASSPGGGKSYEQYF. The CDR3 DNA reads as TGTGCCAGCAGTCCAGGAGGAGGGAAATCCTACGAGCAGTACTTC.

V and J are TRBV4-3 and TRBJ2-3; 9 bases agree with TRBD2. The length of the CDR3 is 17 residues. Germline V CDR1 and CDR2: LGHNA, YSLEER. V lost 4 bases, J lost 4 bases, and 12 bases stayed unmatched. CDR3 residues: CASSPRPPSGVPDTQYF. The CDR3 nucleotides read TGCGCCAGCAGCCCCCGACCGCCTAGCGGGGTGCCAGATACGCAGTATTTT.

The CDR3 DNA follows: TGTGCCAGCAGTTACTCGTCGCAGGGGAGATGGGGCTACACCTTC. As protein: CASSYSSQGRWGYTF. V is TRBV6-5 and J is TRBJ1-2, with TRBD1 as a possible D gene (6 bases). V was pared by 0 bases and J by 8 bases, with 16 bases between. This CDR3 is 15 amino acids long. CDR1 is MNHEY and CDR2 is SVGAGI in the germline V gene.

The V call is TRBV5-1, the J call TRBJ1-2, with 7 bases lining up with TRBD1. J lost 3 bases, V lost 4 bases, and 6 bases had no gene match. The germline CDR1 and CDR2 sequences are SGHRS and YFSETQ. The CDR3 length is 14 residues. This CDR3 is CASSLGQVDYGYTF. CDR3 nucleotide sequence: TGCGCCAGCAGCCTCGGACAGGTAGACTATGGCTACACCTTC.

The sample holds one count of this clone. The chain links TRBV3-1 (or the pseudogene TRBV3-2) to TRBJ1-3; 9 bases are shared with TRBD1. Germline V gives CDR1 LGHDT, CDR2 YNNKEL (reference sequence). The CDR3 covers 17 residues. V shed 1 base and J 4 bases; nucleotides not matched to a gene: 8. The CDR3 is CASSQVRDRVTGNTIYF. The CDR3 DNA reads as TGTGCCAGCAGCCAAGTTAGGGACAGGGTCACCGGAAACACCATATATTTT.

The rearrangement joins TRBV28 to TRBJ1-5; 11 bases align to TRBD1. This CDR3 region has 16 residues. Germline CDR1 reads MDHEN; CDR2 reads SYDVKM. V lost 5 bases, J lost 4 bases, and 7 bases stayed unmatched. CDR3 sequence (DNA): TGTGCCAGCAGTGCCGAAGGGACAGGGGGTAATCAGCCCCAGCATTTT. Translated: CASSAEGTGGNQPQHF.

The chain joins TRBV5-1 to TRBJ2-7; 7 bases agree with TRBD1. The CDR3 consists of 16 residues. Losses at the gene ends were 5 bases for V and 5 bases for J; bases not matched to a gene: 16. Germline lookup yields CDR1 SGHRS and CDR2 YFSETQ. The CDR3 nucleotides read TGCGCCAGCAGAATGGGATATAGTACAGGGGTTAACGAGCAGTACTTC. It encodes CASRMGYSTGVNEQYF.

The chain carries TRBV28 and TRBJ1-2; weak D call: TRBD1 (5 bases). V was shortened by 2 bases and J by 6 bases, with 13 bases between the two germline ends. The CDR3 totals 14 residues. The germline V gene has CDR1 MDHEN and CDR2 SYDVKM. The CDR3 spells CASSLLGGENGYTF. DNA of the CDR3: TGTGCCAGCAGTTTACTGGGAGGGGAGAATGGCTACACCTTC.

V and J are TRBV3-1 (or the pseudogene TRBV3-2) and TRBJ2-6; a weak D match, TRBD1 (5 bases). Germline V gene sequence: CDR1 LGHDT, CDR2 YNNKEL (reference sequence). V gave up 4 bases and J gave up 0 bases, with 13 bases separating them. The CDR3 is 17 residues long. CDR3 protein: CASSPLQGSSGANVLTF. CDR3 DNA sequence: TGTGCCAGCAGCCCCCTCCAGGGAAGCTCTGGGGCCAACGTCCTGACTTTC.

The V gene is TRBV6-5, the J gene TRBJ1-1; TRBD1 agrees at 7 bases. Germline trimming cut 6 bases from V and 4 bases from J; bases unmatched to any gene: 8. CDR1 and CDR2 from the germline V gene are MNHEY and SVGAGI. The CDR3 has 14 residues. As DNA, the CDR3 is TGTGCCAGCAGCCCAACAGGGGTGGGCACTGAAGCTTTCTTT. Its protein is CASSPTGVGTEAFF.

J is TRBJ1-3 and V is TRBV5-1; 9 bases line up with TRBD1. Germline V lookup: CDR1 SGHRS, CDR2 YFSETQ. The CDR3 has 14 residues. The J segment lost 3 bases and the V segment lost 3 bases, leaving 1 base of the junction unmatched. The CDR3 region is CASSSGQGGNTIYF. The CDR3 DNA follows: TGCGCCAGCAGCTCGGGACAGGGTGGAAACACCATATATTTT.

The chain combines TRBV6-5 with TRBJ1-2; no reliable D call. CDR3 size: 15 residues. Trimming removed 6 bases at V and 8 bases at J, with 22 bases between. CDR1 is MNHEY, CDR2 SVGAGI, per germline. CDR3 sequence reads: CASSSVRTSAGGYTF. The CDR3, as DNA: TGTGCCAGCAGCTCAGTCCGGACGTCGGCGGGGGGCTACACCTTC.

This clone appeared once. This sequence joins TRBV2 and TRBJ2-5; 10 positions match TRBD1. The CDR3 spans 15 residues. V dropped 5 bases and J dropped 1; count of bases not matched to a gene: 4. Germline CDR1 reads SNHLY; CDR2 reads FYNNEI. The CDR3: CASSPGTGVQETQYF. CDR3 sequence (DNA): TGTGCCAGCAGTCCCGGGACAGGGGTCCAAGAGACCCAGTACTTC.

This rearrangement joins TRBV2 to TRBJ2-2, with D tentatively TRBD1 (5 bases). Trimming took 5 bases from V and 1 from J, leaving 8 bases between them. The CDR3 totals 14 residues. Germline values: CDR1 SNHLY, CDR2 FYNNEI. The CDR3 reads CASSFDRNTGELFF. Here the CDR3 DNA reads TGTGCCAGCAGTTTTGACAGGAACACCGGGGAGCTGTTTTTT.

The V call is TRBV27, the J call TRBJ1-1; D might be TRBD1 (5 bases). Germline V gives CDR1 MNHEY, CDR2 SMNVEV (reference sequence). The CDR3 spans 11 residues. The ends were cut back, 8 bases at V and 5 bases at J, with 9 bases in the middle. The CDR3 is CASRRATEAFF. CDR3 nucleotides: TGTGCCAGCCGCAGGGCTACTGAAGCTTTCTTT.

The V gene is TRBV6-5, the J gene TRBJ1-3; D gene ambiguous. CDR1 and CDR2 (germline): MNHEY, SVGAGI. Trimming removed 6 bases from V and 4 bases from J, with 10 bases in between. This CDR3 contains 13 residues. CDR3 nucleotides: TGTGCCAGCAGCGAGTTATTCGGAAACACCATATATTTT. Its translation is CASSELFGNTIYF.

The V and J genes are TRBV5-1 and TRBJ2-7, with 8 bases aligning to TRBD2. With 3 bases clipped from V and 7 bases from J, the junction kept 6 bases outside the gene matches. The length of the CDR3 is 13 residues. Germline CDR1 is SGHRS and CDR2 is YFSETQ. CDR3 sequence (DNA): TGCGCCAGCAGCTCGGAAGCGGGGGCTGAGCAGTACTTC. Translation gives CASSSEAGAEQYF.

The CDR3 DNA sequence: TGTGCCAGCAGCTCGGCCCGGACAGGGGGGCACGAGCAGTACTTC. Translating gives CASSSARTGGHEQYF. The V and J genes are TRBV27 and TRBJ2-7; 10 bases fit TRBD1. CDR1 is MNHEY and CDR2 is SMNVEV in the germline V gene (reference sequence). J was trimmed by 5 bases and V by 6 bases; bases with no gene match: 10. The length of the CDR3 is 15 residues.

This clone showed up just once. The chain recombines TRBV5-6 with TRBJ1-3; no firm D call. Trimming stripped 1 base from V and 0 bases from J, with 20 bases between. The CDR3 extends over 19 amino acids. Germline CDR1 is SGHDT and CDR2 is YYEEEE. The CDR3 loop is CASSLLSYREVSSGNTIYF. In DNA, the CDR3 is TGTGCCAGCAGCTTGTTATCTTATCGGGAAGTTAGCTCTGGAAACACCATATATTTT.